What follows describes a single TCR beta chain. No antigen is known for it. Trimming removed 9 bases at V and 9 bases at J, with 12 bases between. Germline V gene sequence: CDR1 SNHLY, CDR2 FYNNEI. This CDR3 region has 10 residues. Profiled with immunoSEQ multiplex PCR; TCRdb holds only in-frame clones, not every one. Of 35,000 to 40,000 clones in the sample, 88% were seen once. Brentuximab vedotin exposure varied among the patients, all of whom had relapsed after autologous stem cell transplantation. Reported best responses ranged across complete response, partial response or progressive disease. This sample was taken from a study of PD-1 blockade in classical Hodgkin lymphoma. Study outcomes and limitations: Reports indicated that newly diagnosed patients had lower baseline TCR diversity than healthy donors did. Diversity similar to that of newly diagnosed patients was seen at baseline in complete responders. In CD4+ cells, TCR diversity went up significantly by C4D1, but in CD8+ cells it did not.

This sequence joins TRBV2 and TRBJ2-7; D not certain. The sequence came from a human donor with classical Hodgkin lymphoma. Sample: peripheral blood mononuclear cells (PBMCs), taken before the second cycle of nivolumab. The CDR3 sequence: CASASSGQYF. CDR3 coding DNA: TGTGCCAGTGCTAGTTCGGGGCAGTACTTC.